What follows are 6 T cell receptor beta chains derived from one specimen sequenced in a study of CD8 T cells in Susac syndrome. Random hexamers were used to reverse transcribe the RNA input (0.5 to 1 ug). TCRdb processed the immunoSEQ multiplex PCR reads anew with MiXCR; each CDR3 protein has one entry. The data contain roughly 170,000 distinct CDR3 sequences, approximately 93% of them singletons. The sequencing sample was made of CD4+ T cells from PBMCs. These receptors were collected from a human donor with multiple sclerosis.

The rearrangement joins TRBV2 to TRBJ2-7; no clear D gene. The CDR3 contains 13 residues. V was clipped by 6 bases and J by 2 bases, with 11 bases between them. CDR1 and CDR2 (germline): SNHLY, FYNNEI. The CDR3 DNA reads as TGTGCCAGCAGCGGCAACGCCCCCTACGAGCAGTACTTC. It translates to CASSGNAPYEQYF.

The DNA for the CDR3 is TGTGCCAGCAGTCAGAAGATCGCCCGGGACAGGGGCAATCAGCCCCAGCATTTT. Translated: CASSQKIARDRGNQPQHF. The V and J genes are TRBV6-1 and TRBJ1-5; 9 nucleotides agree with TRBD1. The CDR3 sequence is 18 residues long. Germline V lookup: CDR1 MNHNS, CDR2 SASEGT. The ends lost 5 bases at V and 2 bases at J; junction bases unmatched: 13.

The V gene is TRBV12-3 or TRBV12-4, the J gene TRBJ1-3, with D uncertain. V lost 6 bases, J lost 1 base, and 4 bases lay in between. The CDR3 is 12 residues long. The CDR3 spells CASRQSGNTIYF. In DNA, the CDR3 is TGTGCCAGCAGGCAGTCTGGAAACACCATATATTTT.

The chain recombines TRBV25-1 with TRBJ2-7; D is perhaps TRBD1 or TRBD2 (6 bases each). CDR3 length equals 15 residues. V was cut by 3 bases and J by 2 bases, with 14 bases left in between. CDR1 is MGHDK, CDR2 SYGVNS, per germline. The CDR3 region is CASSETGDIAYEQYF. The CDR3 DNA reads as TGTGCCAGCAGTGAGACGGGGGACATTGCCTACGAGCAGTACTTC.

V is TRBV5-1 and J is TRBJ2-7, with D possibly TRBD2 on 6 matching bases. Germline-derived CDR1 and CDR2 are SGHRS and YFSETQ. The CDR3 is 14 amino acids. The germline V and J ends were trimmed by 1 base and 3 bases, with 11 bases remaining between them. CDR3: CASSLTPGVYEQYF. Written as DNA, the CDR3 is TGCGCCAGCAGCTTGACACCGGGGGTCTACGAGCAGTACTTC.

The chain uses TRBV5-1 and TRBJ1-2; the D is unclear. The CDR3 is made up of 13 amino acids. The germline gives CDR1 SGHRS, CDR2 YFSETQ. The V end was cut by 3 bases, the J end by 4 bases, with 10 bases between. CDR3 sequence reads: CASSYDAGYGYTF. For the CDR3, the DNA is TGCGCCAGCAGCTACGACGCGGGCTATGGCTACACCTTC.